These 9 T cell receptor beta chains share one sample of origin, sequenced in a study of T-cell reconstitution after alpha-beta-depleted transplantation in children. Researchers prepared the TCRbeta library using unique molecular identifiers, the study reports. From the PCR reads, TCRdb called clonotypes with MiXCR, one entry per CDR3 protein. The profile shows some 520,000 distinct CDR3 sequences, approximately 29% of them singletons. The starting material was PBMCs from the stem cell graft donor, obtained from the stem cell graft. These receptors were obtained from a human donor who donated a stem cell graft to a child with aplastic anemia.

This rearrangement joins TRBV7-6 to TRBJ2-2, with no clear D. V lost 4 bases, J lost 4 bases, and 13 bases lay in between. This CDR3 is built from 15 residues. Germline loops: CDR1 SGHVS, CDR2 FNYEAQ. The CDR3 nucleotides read TGTGCCAGCAGCTGGTTGGTGAGGCCCACCGGGGAGCTGTTTTTT. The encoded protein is CASSWLVRPTGELFF.

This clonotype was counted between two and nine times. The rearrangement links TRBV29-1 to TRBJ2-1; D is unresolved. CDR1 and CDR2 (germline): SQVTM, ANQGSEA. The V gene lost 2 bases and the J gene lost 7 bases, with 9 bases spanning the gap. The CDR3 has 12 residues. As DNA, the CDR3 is TGCAGCGTTGAAATTCAGGTTAATGAGCAGTTCTTC. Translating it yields CSVEIQVNEQFF.

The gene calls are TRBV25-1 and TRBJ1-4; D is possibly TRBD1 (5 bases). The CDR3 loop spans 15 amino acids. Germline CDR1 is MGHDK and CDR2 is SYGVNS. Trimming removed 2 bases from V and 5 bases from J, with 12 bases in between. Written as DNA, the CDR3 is TGTGCCAGCAGTGAAGGAGGGGCAGGGAATGAAAAACTGTTTTTT. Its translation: CASSEGGAGNEKLFF.

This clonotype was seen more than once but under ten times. The CDR3, as DNA: TGTGCCAGCAGTTTAGACAGGGCTCTCTATGGCTACACCTTC. Residues: CASSLDRALYGYTF. The rearrangement uses TRBV12-3 or TRBV12-4 and TRBJ1-2; D is perhaps TRBD1 (6 bases). Trimming cost V 1 base and J 4 bases, with 10 bases left between them. The CDR3 covers 14 residues.

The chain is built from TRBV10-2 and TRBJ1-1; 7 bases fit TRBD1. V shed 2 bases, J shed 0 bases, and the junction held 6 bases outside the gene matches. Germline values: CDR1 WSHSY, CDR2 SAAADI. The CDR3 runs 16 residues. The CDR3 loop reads CASSEMWDSMNTEAFF. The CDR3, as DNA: TGCGCCAGCAGTGAGATGTGGGACAGCATGAACACTGAAGCTTTCTTT.

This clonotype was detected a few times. Here the CDR3 reads CASSQEGGRALETQYF. The CDR3 DNA is TGTGCCAGCAGCCAAGAAGGAGGGAGGGCCTTGGAGACCCAGTACTTC. The chain joins TRBV4-2 to TRBJ2-5, with 7 positions matching TRBD2. The CDR3 has 16 amino acids. Germline assignment: CDR1 LGHNA and CDR2 YNFKEQ. The J segment lost 5 bases and the V segment lost 0 bases, leaving 9 bases of the junction unmatched.

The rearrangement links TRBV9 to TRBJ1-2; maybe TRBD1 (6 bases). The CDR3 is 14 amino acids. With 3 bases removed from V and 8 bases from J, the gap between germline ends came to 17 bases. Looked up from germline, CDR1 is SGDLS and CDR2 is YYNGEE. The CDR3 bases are TGTGCCAGCAGCGGGAGTGGGGGCAGATTGGGCTACACCTTC. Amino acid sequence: CASSGSGGRLGYTF.

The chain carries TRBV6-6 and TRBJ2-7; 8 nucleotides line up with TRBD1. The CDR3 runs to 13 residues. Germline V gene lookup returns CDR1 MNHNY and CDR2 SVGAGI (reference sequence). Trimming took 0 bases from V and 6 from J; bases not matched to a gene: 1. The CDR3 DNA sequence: TGTGCCAGCAGTTACTCGGACAGGGCCGAGCAGTACGTC. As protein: CASSYSDRAEQYV.

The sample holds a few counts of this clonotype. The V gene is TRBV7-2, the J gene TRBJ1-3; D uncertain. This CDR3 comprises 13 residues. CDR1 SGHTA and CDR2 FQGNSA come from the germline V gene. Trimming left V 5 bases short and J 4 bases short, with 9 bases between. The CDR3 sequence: CASSINQGNTIYF. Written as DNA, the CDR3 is TGTGCCAGCAGCATAAATCAGGGAAACACCATATATTTT.